This T cell receptor (beta chain) derives from a study of shared clonotypes between healthy human individuals. About the study: CD4 naive cells filled three plates per donor, CD4 memory three, CD8 naive two and CD8 memory one.

The CDR3 extends over 15 amino acids. The V gene's germline CDR1 is SGHRS and CDR2 YFSETQ. Trimming cost V 6 bases and J 2 bases, with 18 bases left between them. Replicate PCRs from sorted subsets contained about 200 ng DNA, which is around 30,000 T cell genomes. Produced via immunoSEQ multiplex PCR; TCRdb's table is partial and in-frame only. This table has approximately 1.5 million clones, 98% appearing once. The specimen sequenced was naive CD4+ T cells sorted from blood. Subset described: CD45RA+ positively selected. This sequence was found in a young man in good health. This chain links TRBV5-1 with TRBJ2-7; tentative D call: TRBD2 (5 bases). CDR3 region: CASTLSISGTYEQYF. The CDR3 DNA reads as TGCGCCAGCACCCTGTCGATAAGCGGTACCTACGAGCAGTACTTC.